Below are 4 T cell receptor beta chains sequenced from a single sample in a study of blood T cell repertoires in COVID-19. TCRdb's table, derived via immunoSEQ multiplex PCR, lists solely in-frame clones and lacks some. The sample records under 90,000 clones, about 88% being singletons. Input material: peripheral blood. The receptors were sampled from a man aged 65-85 years with active or convalescent COVID-19.

This chain connects TRBV6-4 to TRBJ1-1, with TRBD1 matching 9 bases. J lost 0 bases, V lost 5 bases, and 7 bases had no gene match. Looked up from germline, CDR1 is MRHNA and CDR2 is SNTAGT. There are 16 residues in the CDR3. This CDR3 reads CASSPDRGGLNTEAFF. The CDR3 bases are TGTGCCAGCAGTCCCGACAGGGGGGGACTGAACACTGAAGCTTTCTTT.

The chain recombines TRBV4-2 with TRBJ1-3; no clear D. The CDR3 is 15 residues long. V lost 0 bases to trimming and J lost 0 bases, with 6 bases between them. From germline, CDR1 is LGHNA and CDR2 YNFKEQ. The DNA of the CDR3 is TGTGCCAGCAGCCAAGATAGAGGCTCTGGAAACACCATATATTTT. It specifies CASSQDRGSGNTIYF.

J is TRBJ1-6 and V is TRBV28, with D perhaps matching TRBD1 (5 bases). The germline gives CDR1 MDHEN, CDR2 SYDVKM. The CDR3 extends over 17 amino acids. Trimming removed 7 bases from V and 3 bases from J, with 19 bases in between. The CDR3 protein is CASKRHLGGNYNSPLHF. DNA of the CDR3: TGTGCCAGCAAACGACATCTTGGGGGGAACTATAATTCACCCCTCCACTTT.

The chain employs TRBV21-1 and TRBJ1-4; the table names TRBD1, a call not compared with the DNA. TRBV21-1 is a documented pseudogene. The CDR3 runs 15 residues. In DNA form, the CDR3 reads TGTGCCAGCAGCAAATCAGGGGCTGCTAATGAAAAACTGTTTTTT. Translated: CASSKSGAANEKLFF.